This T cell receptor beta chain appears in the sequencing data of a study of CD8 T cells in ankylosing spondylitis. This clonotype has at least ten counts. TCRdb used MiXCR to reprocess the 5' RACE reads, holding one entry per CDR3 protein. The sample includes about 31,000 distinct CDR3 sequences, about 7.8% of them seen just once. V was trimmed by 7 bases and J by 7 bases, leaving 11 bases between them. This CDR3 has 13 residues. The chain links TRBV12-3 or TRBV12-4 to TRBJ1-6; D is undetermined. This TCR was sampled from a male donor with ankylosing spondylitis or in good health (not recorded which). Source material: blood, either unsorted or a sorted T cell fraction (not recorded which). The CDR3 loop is CASTSASNSPLHF. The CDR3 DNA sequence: TGTGCCAGCACCTCCGCTTCGAATTCACCCCTCCACTTT.